A single sample is the source of the 27 T cell receptor beta chains below, sequenced in a study of PD-L1 blockade in urothelial cancer. Profiling relied on immunoSEQ multiplex PCR, and the TCRdb table lists in-frame clones only, not all of them. The repertoire holds approximately 26,000 clones, with less than 90% as singletons. This material consisted of PBMCs, taken around atezolizumab (anti-PD-L1) treatment. All receptors come from a man aged 60 to 75 with urothelial cancer.

This clone has more than one count but fewer than ten. This chain uses TRBV18 with TRBJ1-5; D gene unclear. CDR3 length: 15 residues. The V end lost 6 bases, the J end lost 2 bases, and 14 bases lay between the germline ends. Germline V gives CDR1 KGHSH, CDR2 LQKENI. The CDR3 DNA follows: TGTGCCAGCTCGCGGCCGGGTGAAGGCAATCAGCCCCAGCATTTT. This gives the protein CASSRPGEGNQPQHF.

This sequence joins TRBV6-5 and TRBJ1-2; 10 positions match TRBD1. Trimming took 7 bases from V and 8 from J; bases not matched to a gene: 7. The germline V gene encodes CDR1 MNHEY and CDR2 SVGAGI. There are 13 residues in the CDR3. CDR3 coding DNA: TGTGCCAGCATTGGGACAGGGGCGTACGGCTACACCTTC. This codes for CASIGTGAYGYTF.

The rearrangement uses TRBV23-1 and TRBJ1-6, with 9 bases identical to TRBD1. TRBV23-1 is labeled an ORF, and its function is uncertain. The CDR3 consists of 14 residues. V was clipped by 2 bases and J by 7 bases; unmatched bases: 0. The CDR3 DNA reads TGCGCCAGCAGTCAAGGGACAGGGAATTCACCCCTCCACTTT. As protein: CASSQGTGNSPLHF.

The chain uses TRBV11-2 and TRBJ1-2; no clear D gene. The CDR3 extends over 13 amino acids. The germline V and J ends were trimmed by 7 bases and 8 bases, with 17 bases remaining between them. Germline-derived CDR1 and CDR2 are SGHAT and FQNNGV. The CDR3, as DNA: TGTGCCAGCACCCTCGGCGTGGCGGGGGGCTACACCTTC. As protein: CASTLGVAGGYTF.

The chain has TRBV2 and TRBJ1-1; D remains unclear. Per germline, CDR1 SNHLY and CDR2 FYNNEI. CDR3 size: 16 residues. V gave up 1 base and J gave up 0 bases, with 12 bases separating them. The CDR3 loop is CASSEGLFVMNTEAFF. CDR3 nucleotide sequence: TGTGCCAGCAGTGAAGGTCTATTCGTCATGAACACTGAAGCTTTCTTT. Full variable domain (remainder filled in from reference TRBV2 and TRBJ1-1): EPEVTQTPSHQVTQMGQEVILRCVPISNHLYFYWYRQILGQKVEFLVSFYNNEISEKSEIFDDQFSVERPDGSNFTLKIRSTKLEDSAMYFCASSEGLFVMNTEAFFGQGTRLTVV.

This clone showed up just a few times. The chain couples TRBV5-4 to TRBJ1-5; D might be TRBD1 (5 bases). This CDR3 region has 14 residues. The germline V gene encodes CDR1 SGHNT and CDR2 YYREEE (reference sequence). V shed 0 bases and J shed 1 base, with 5 bases lying between them. CDR3 region: CASSLAGSNQPQHF. For the CDR3, the DNA is TGTGCCAGCAGCTTGGCAGGGAGCAATCAGCCCCAGCATTTT.

This chain connects TRBV28 to TRBJ1-4; D uncertain. The CDR3 is 14 residues long. V dropped 4 bases and J dropped 10 bases, with 16 bases sitting between them. Germline CDR1 and CDR2: MDHEN and SYDVKM. CDR3 region: CASSSGLNEGKLFF. In DNA form, the CDR3 reads TGTGCCAGCAGTTCCGGGCTCAATGAGGGAAAACTGTTTTTT.

V usage is TRBV18 and J usage is TRBJ2-5, with no clear D. Germline V gene data show CDR1 as KGHSH and CDR2 as LQKENI. This CDR3 spans 14 amino acids. The germline V and J ends were trimmed by 3 bases and 2 bases, with 10 bases remaining between them. The CDR3 loop reads CASSPAVTQETQYF. The DNA of the CDR3 is TGTGCCAGCTCACCGGCGGTGACTCAAGAGACCCAGTACTTC. The whole variable domain, filled in from reference TRBV18 and TRBJ2-5, reads NAGVMQNPRHLVRRRGQEARLRCSPMKGHSHVYWYRQLPEEGLKFMVYLQKENIIDESGMPKERFSAEFPKEGPSILRIQQVVRGDSAAYFCASSPAVTQETQYFGPGTRLLVL.

This clone was recorded only once. This CDR3 reads CASSVGLSSSYEQYF. The CDR3, as DNA: TGTGCCAGCAGCGTAGGACTATCGAGCTCCTACGAGCAGTACTTC. The V call is TRBV9, the J call TRBJ2-7; D might be TRBD2 (5 bases). V was clipped by 0 bases and J by 0 bases, with 10 bases between them. CDR1 and CDR2 from the germline V gene are SGDLS and YYNGEE. The CDR3 is made up of 15 amino acids.

This clone is a singleton in its sample. The chain couples TRBV19 to TRBJ1-2; TRBD1 matches at 9 bases. This CDR3 is 15 amino acids long. Trimming cost V 4 bases and J 3 bases; bases outside gene matches: 6. Germline lookup yields CDR1 LNHDA and CDR2 SQIVND (reference sequence). This chain's CDR3 is CASSTKGQGHYGYTF. The CDR3 region has the DNA TGTGCCAGTAGTACAAAGGGACAGGGCCACTATGGCTACACCTTC.

The chain has TRBV5-1 and TRBJ2-1, with 11 bases matching TRBD1. V gave up 3 bases and J gave up 8 bases; unmatched junction bases: 7. Germline CDR1 reads SGHRS; CDR2 reads YFSETQ. The CDR3 has 15 residues. Here the CDR3 reads CASSSQPGQGDEQFF. For the CDR3, the DNA is TGCGCCAGCAGCTCCCAACCGGGACAGGGGGATGAGCAGTTCTTC.

V usage is TRBV25-1 and J usage is TRBJ2-1; 7 bases align to TRBD2. CDR3 length: 14 residues. CDR1 is MGHDK and CDR2 is SYGVNS in the germline V gene. Trimming took 3 bases from V and 9 from J; bases not matched to a gene: 8. CDR3 amino acids: CASSELRENGEQFF. The CDR3 nucleotides read TGTGCCAGCAGTGAGTTGCGGGAGAACGGTGAGCAGTTCTTC.

The chain employs TRBV6-1 and TRBJ1-1; TRBD1 agrees at 10 bases. Trimming took 5 bases from V and 3 from J; bases not matched to a gene: 3. The length of the CDR3 is 14 residues. Germline V gives CDR1 MNHNS, CDR2 SASEGT. The CDR3 DNA is TGTGCCAGCAGTCGGGACAGGGGCCACACTGAAGCTTTCTTT. Amino acid sequence: CASSRDRGHTEAFF.

The J gene is TRBJ1-3, the V gene TRBV10-3; 7 bases fit TRBD1. CDR1 is ENHRY and CDR2 is SYGVKD in the germline V gene. Germline trimming cut 10 bases from V and 0 bases from J; bases unmatched to any gene: 9. CDR3 length: 15 residues. The CDR3 DNA reads TGTGCCACCGCCGGGACAGCAAACTCTGGAAACACCATATATTTT. Protein sequence: CATAGTANSGNTIYF.

V usage is TRBV5-4 and J usage is TRBJ2-1, with a weak D call TRBD2 (5 bases). Germline lookup yields CDR1 SGHNT and CDR2 YYREEE (reference sequence). The V gene lost 1 base and the J gene lost 0 bases, with 11 bases spanning the gap. The CDR3 is made up of 16 amino acids. Here the CDR3 reads CASSLYTSGSYNEQFF. The CDR3 bases are TGTGCCAGCAGCTTGTACACGAGCGGCTCCTACAATGAGCAGTTCTTC.

This clone was counted a few times. The chain couples TRBV6-1 to TRBJ2-7, with D perhaps matching TRBD1 (5 bases). Deletions cut 6 bases from V and 3 bases from J, with 12 bases between. The length of the CDR3 is 13 residues. Germline CDR1 MNHNS, CDR2 SASEGT. In DNA form, the CDR3 reads TGTGCCAGCAGACCAGACAGATACTACGAGCAGTACTTC. It codes for CASRPDRYYEQYF.

The chain carries TRBV2 and TRBJ2-7; TRBD1 might be the D (5 bases). Trimming shortened V by 4 bases and J by 0 bases, and 7 bases separated the two germline ends. The length of the CDR3 is 13 residues. Germline assignment: CDR1 SNHLY and CDR2 FYNNEI. The CDR3 DNA reads TGTGCCAGCAGTGTGGACATCTCCTACGAGCAGTACTTC. Translation gives CASSVDISYEQYF. Combining the CDR3 with reference TRBV2 and TRBJ2-7 gives the whole variable domain EPEVTQTPSHQVTQMGQEVILRCVPISNHLYFYWYRQILGQKVEFLVSFYNNEISEKSEIFDDQFSVERPDGSNFTLKIRSTKLEDSAMYFCASSVDISYEQYFGPGTRLTVT.

The rearrangement uses TRBV5-1 and TRBJ1-4; no definite D call. Per germline, CDR1 SGHRS and CDR2 YFSETQ. This CDR3 contains 13 residues. V was pared by 7 bases and J by 7 bases, with 14 bases between. CDR3 nucleotide sequence: TGCGCCAGCTCGGGAGGCGCAAGTGAAAAACTGTTTTTT. Amino acids: CASSGGASEKLFF.

This clone was detected only a few times. This chain joins TRBV7-6 and TRBJ1-1; weak D call: TRBD1 (5 bases). Germline CDR1 reads SGHVS; CDR2 reads FNYEAQ. Trimming stripped 5 bases from V and 5 bases from J, with 24 bases between. This CDR3 has 17 residues. The CDR3 DNA reads TGTGCCAGCAGCCTCCAAAAAGTCTGGGGAGGGGCGACTGAAGCTTTCTTT. It translates to CASSLQKVWGGATEAFF.

This chain connects TRBV7-9 to TRBJ2-7; tentatively, D is TRBD2 (5 bases). The CDR3 is 14 residues long. V dropped 5 bases and J dropped 1 base, with 12 bases sitting between them. Germline assignment: CDR1 SEHNR and CDR2 FQNEAQ (reference sequence). Written as DNA, the CDR3 is TGTGCCAGCAGCCCCCGTGGAGGATCCTACGAGCAGTACTTC. Amino acids: CASSPRGGSYEQYF.

This clone was picked up one time. The V and J genes are TRBV5-1 and TRBJ2-1; no clear D. Trimming stripped 1 base from V and 9 bases from J, with 14 bases between. Germline V gene lookup returns CDR1 SGHRS and CDR2 YFSETQ. The CDR3 spans 14 residues. The CDR3 DNA reads TGCGCCAGCAGCTTGTCCACCAATTCGGGTGAGCAGTTCTTC. This encodes CASSLSTNSGEQFF.

This clone is a singleton in its sample. The rearrangement joins TRBV12-5 to TRBJ1-5, with 8 bases matching TRBD1. With 0 bases clipped from V and 4 bases from J, the junction kept 14 bases outside the gene matches. Germline values: CDR1 LGHNT, CDR2 FRNRAP. This CDR3 is 19 amino acids long. The DNA for the CDR3 is TGTGCTAGTGGTTTGGTACCCATGCGGACAGGGTTTGGGAATCAGCCCCAGCATTTT. Translation: CASGLVPMRTGFGNQPQHF.

The chain employs TRBV5-1 and TRBJ2-1, with a tentative D call TRBD2 (5 bases). Per the germline V gene, CDR1 is SGHRS and CDR2 is YFSETQ. The CDR3 has 12 amino acids. V lost 1 base to trimming and J lost 6 bases, with 5 bases between them. CDR3 sequence reads: CASSLTSNEQFF. The CDR3 nucleotides read TGCGCCAGCAGCTTGACTAGCAATGAGCAGTTCTTC.

The chain links TRBV5-1 to TRBJ1-2, with D possibly matching TRBD1 (6 bases). Germline V gives CDR1 SGHRS, CDR2 YFSETQ. The CDR3 spans 15 residues. V was pared by 1 base and J by 0 bases, with 10 bases between. CDR3 bases: TGCGCCAGCAGCTTGCAAGCAGGGGCTAACTATGGCTACACCTTC. As protein: CASSLQAGANYGYTF.

This rearrangement joins TRBV29-1 to TRBJ2-1; 7 bases are a match to TRBD1. The CDR3 totals 12 residues. Germline V lookup: CDR1 SQVTM, CDR2 ANQGSEA. The V segment lost 6 bases and the J segment 7 bases; nucleotides outside the gene matches: 6. Here the CDR3 reads CSVLTQGNEQFF. The CDR3 DNA reads TGCAGCGTACTAACACAGGGGAATGAGCAGTTCTTC.

J is TRBJ1-3 and V is TRBV28, with TRBD1 matching over 9 bases. V dropped 5 bases and J dropped 3; count of bases not matched to a gene: 5. The germline V gene has CDR1 MDHEN and CDR2 SYDVKM. CDR3 size: 15 residues. The CDR3 nucleotides are TGTGCCAGCAGTCGCGACAGGGGGTATGGAAACACCATATATTTT. Its translation: CASSRDRGYGNTIYF. Full variable domain (missing parts from reference TRBV28 and TRBJ1-3): DVKVTQSSRYLVKRTGEKVFLECVQDMDHENMFWYRQDPGLGLRLIYFSYDVKMKEKGDIPEGYSVSREKKERFSLILESASTNQTSMYLCASSRDRGYGNTIYFGEGSWLTVV.

The gene calls are TRBV25-1 and TRBJ2-5; 7 bases fit TRBD2. Germline CDR1 reads MGHDK; CDR2 reads SYGVNS. With V trimmed by 4 bases and J by 1 base, 12 bases remained unmatched. The CDR3 covers 17 residues. CDR3 DNA sequence: TGTGCCAGCAGTGCCGCGAGGGGAGGGAGGCTCCAAGAGACCCAGTACTTC. Translation: CASSAARGGRLQETQYF.